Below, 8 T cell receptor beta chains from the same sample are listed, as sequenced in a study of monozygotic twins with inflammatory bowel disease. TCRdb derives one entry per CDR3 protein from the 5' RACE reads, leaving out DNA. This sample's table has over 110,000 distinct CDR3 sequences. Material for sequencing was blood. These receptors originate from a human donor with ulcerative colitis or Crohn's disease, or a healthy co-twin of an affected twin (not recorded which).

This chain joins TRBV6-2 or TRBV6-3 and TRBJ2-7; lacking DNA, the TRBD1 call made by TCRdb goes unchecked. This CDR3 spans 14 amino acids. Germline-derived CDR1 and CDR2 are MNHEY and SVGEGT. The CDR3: CASIPDRESYEQYF.

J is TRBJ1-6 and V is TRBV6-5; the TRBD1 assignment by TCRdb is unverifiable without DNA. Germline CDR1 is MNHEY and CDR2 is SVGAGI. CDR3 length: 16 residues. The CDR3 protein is CASSYGTGPNNSPLHF.

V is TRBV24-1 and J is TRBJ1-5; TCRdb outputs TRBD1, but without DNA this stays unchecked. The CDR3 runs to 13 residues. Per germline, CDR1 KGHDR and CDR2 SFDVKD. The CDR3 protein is CATSDQGFQPQHF.

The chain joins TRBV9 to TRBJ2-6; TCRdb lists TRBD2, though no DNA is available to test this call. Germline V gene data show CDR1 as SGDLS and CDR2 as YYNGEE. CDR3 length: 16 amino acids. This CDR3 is CASSDRGSSGANVLTF. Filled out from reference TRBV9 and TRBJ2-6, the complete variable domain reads DSGVTQTPKHLITATGQRVTLRCSPRSGDLSVYWYQQSLDQGLQFLIQYYNGEERAKGNILERFSAQQFPDLHSELNLSSLELGDSALYFCASSDRGSSGANVLTFGAGSRLTVL.

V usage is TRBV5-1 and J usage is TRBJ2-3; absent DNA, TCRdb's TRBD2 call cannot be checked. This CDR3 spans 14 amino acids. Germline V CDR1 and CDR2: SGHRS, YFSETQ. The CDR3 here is CASSVTTGTAWEYF.

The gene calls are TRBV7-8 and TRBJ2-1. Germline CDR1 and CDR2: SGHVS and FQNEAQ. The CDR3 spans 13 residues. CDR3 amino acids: CASSLGRNNEQFF. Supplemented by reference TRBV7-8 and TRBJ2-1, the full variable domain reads GAGVSQSPRYKVAKRGQDVALRCDPISGHVSLFWYQQALGQGPEFLTYFQNEAQLDKSGLPSDRFFAERPEGSVSTLKIQRTQQEDSAVYLCASSLGRNNEQFFGPGTRLTVL.

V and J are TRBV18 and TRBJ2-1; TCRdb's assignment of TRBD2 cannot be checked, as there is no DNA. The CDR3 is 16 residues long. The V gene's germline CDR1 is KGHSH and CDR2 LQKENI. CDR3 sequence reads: CASSRLAGDSYNEQFF.

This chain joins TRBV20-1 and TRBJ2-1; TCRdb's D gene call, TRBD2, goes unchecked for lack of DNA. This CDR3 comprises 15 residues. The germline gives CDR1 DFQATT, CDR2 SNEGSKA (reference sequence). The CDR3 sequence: CSARDQGLAGDEQFF.